This T cell receptor (beta chain) derives from a study of naive and memory T cell subsets. The CDR3 has 15 residues. Germline trimming cut 6 bases from V and 3 bases from J; bases unmatched to any gene: 7. Both TRBC1 and TRBC2 were covered by a beta constant-region primer of two equimolar oligonucleotides. Nested alpha and beta constant-region primers with the SP2 primer drove four PCR rounds on ligated cDNA. TCRdb ran MiXCR on the UMI-ligation and nested PCR reads and lists one entry per CDR3 protein. The sample lists 150,000 or so distinct CDR3 sequences; over 20% were seen once. Cells stained for CD3, CD4, CD8, CD45RA and CD27 were sorted into four subsets. A word on this clonotype: What it binds is unknown.

General study findings and limits: TCR counts from RNA may reflect activation-linked expression changes. A few larger clonotypes appeared in naive repertoires, especially CD8, possibly memory cells re-expressing CD45RA.

The receptor was derived from a human donor in good health. Source material: naive CD4+ T cells from blood. This chain joins TRBV12-3 or TRBV12-4 and TRBJ2-1; 8 bases line up with TRBD1. In nucleotides, the CDR3 is TGTGCCAGCAGCAAGGGACAGGCCATCTACAATGAGCAGTTCTTC. It specifies CASSKGQAIYNEQFF.